This entry lists 31 T cell receptor beta chains sequenced from one sample in a study of T cells in Graves' hyperthyroidism and ophthalmopathy. The CDR3 regions of TCR beta were amplified from RNA transcripts. Primed by the HTBI set, a first-round RT-PCR was run on the TCR CDR3. Each CDR3 protein is one row after TCRdb ran MiXCR on the multiplex PCR reads. The data show some 510,000 distinct CDR3 sequences, approximately 44% seen once. Material: peripheral blood or thyroid tissue (not recorded which). Receptor source: a woman between 18 and 29 years old with Graves' hyperthyroidism.

Notes on this clonotype: A much larger clone differs by one base, so this may be a read error. The rearrangement uses TRBV10-3 and TRBJ2-5, with a weak D call TRBD2 (6 bases). The CDR3 covers 14 residues. V was shortened by 2 bases and J by 7 bases, with 14 bases between the two germline ends. From germline, CDR1 is ENHRY and CDR2 SYGVKD. This chain's CDR3 is CAISEARRRVTQYF. The DNA of the CDR3 is TGTGCCATCAGTGAGGCCCGCCGGAGGGTGACCCAGTACTTC.

CDR3 protein: CASSPGTGRSETQYF. The DNA for the CDR3 is TGTGCCAGCAGTCCCGGGACAGGACGGTCGGAGACCCAGTACTTC. V usage is TRBV7-9 and J usage is TRBJ2-5, with 8 positions matching TRBD1. Germline assignment: CDR1 SEHNR and CDR2 FQNEAQ (reference sequence). Trimming cost V 6 bases and J 5 bases; bases outside gene matches: 11. The CDR3 is made up of 15 amino acids.

The rearrangement uses TRBV25-1 and TRBJ2-5; D may be TRBD1 or TRBD2 (5 bases each). Trimming cost V 1 base and J 0 bases, with 12 bases left between them. Looked up from germline, CDR1 is MGHDK and CDR2 is SYGVNS. CDR3 length: 16 amino acids. This chain's CDR3 is CASSESRDPYQETQYF. The CDR3 region has the DNA TGTGCCAGCAGTGAATCAAGGGACCCGTACCAAGAGACCCAGTACTTC.

This clonotype was seen many times. The chain recombines TRBV20-1 with TRBJ1-6; tentative D call: TRBD1 (5 bases). CDR1 is DFQATT and CDR2 is SNEGSKA in the germline V gene (reference sequence). The CDR3 has 12 residues. V gave up 0 bases and J gave up 10 bases, with 7 bases separating them. CDR3 in amino acids: CSAREGESPLHF. As DNA, the CDR3 is TGCAGTGCTAGAGAGGGGGAATCACCCCTCCACTTT.

About this clonotype itself: One junction end disagrees with the germline gene, perhaps due to a read error. The chain combines TRBV6-1 with TRBJ2-7, with TRBD2 as a possible D gene (6 bases). This CDR3 spans 13 amino acids. Germline loops: CDR1 MNHNS, CDR2 SASEGT. The CDR3 sequence: CASSDPGTYEQCF. DNA for the CDR3: TGTGCCAGCAGTGACCCTGGGACTTACGAGCAGTGCTTC.

Ten or more counts support this clonotype. The CDR3 sequence is CASSIDRGNTEAFF. The CDR3 DNA is TGTGCCAGTAGTATAGACAGGGGGAACACTGAAGCTTTCTTT. The V and J genes are TRBV19 and TRBJ1-1; TRBD1 might be the D (6 bases). V gave up 0 bases and J gave up 1 base, with 6 bases separating them. The CDR3 is 14 amino acids. Germline-derived CDR1 and CDR2 are LNHDA and SQIVND (reference sequence). Supplemented by reference TRBV19 and TRBJ1-1, the full variable domain reads DGGITQSPKYLFRKEGQNVTLSCEQNLNHDAMYWYRQDPGQGLRLIYYSQIVNDFQKGDIAEGYSVSREKKESFPLTVTSAQKNPTAFYLCASSIDRGNTEAFFGQGTRLTVV.

As DNA, the CDR3 is TGTGCCAGCAGCACCTCTAGCGGGAGCTACGTCCTGACTTTC. It codes for CASSTSSGSYVLTF. This chain connects TRBV7-9 to TRBJ2-6; 10 positions match TRBD2. V shed 5 bases, J shed 11 bases, and the junction held 6 bases outside the gene matches. This CDR3 has 14 residues. Germline V gene data show CDR1 as SEHNR and CDR2 as FQNEAQ (reference sequence).

This clonotype was counted many times. This chain joins TRBV2 and TRBJ1-2; D is ambiguous. Germline V gives CDR1 SNHLY, CDR2 FYNNEI. The CDR3 spans 13 residues. Trimming left V 3 bases short and J 2 bases short, with 7 bases between. The CDR3 DNA reads as TGTGCCAGCAGTGATGTAGGGAACTATGGCTACACCTTC. It translates to CASSDVGNYGYTF.

This clonotype has a handful of counts. A read error may be the cause here, since a much bigger clone is one base away. The rearrangement joins TRBV29-1 to TRBJ2-7; D gene uncertain. CDR1 and CDR2 (germline): SQVTM, ANQGSEA. Trimming cost V 6 bases and J 4 bases, with 10 bases left between them. This CDR3 is built from 11 residues. The CDR3 sequence is CSVVDGYEQYF. In nucleotides, the CDR3 is TGCAGCGTGGTGGACGGGTACGAGCAGTACTTC.

The rearrangement uses TRBV7-6 and TRBJ2-5; D remains unclear. The CDR3 runs to 14 residues. The V gene's germline CDR1 is SGHVS and CDR2 FNYEAQ. V dropped 7 bases and J dropped 0 bases, with 12 bases sitting between them. CDR3 sequence: CASNQENYQETQYF. The CDR3 DNA is TGTGCCAGCAACCAAGAGAACTACCAAGAGACCCAGTACTTC.

This clonotype was seen a handful of times. This chain links TRBV19 with TRBJ1-5; 12 positions agree with TRBD1. Looked up from germline, CDR1 is LNHDA and CDR2 is SQIVND (reference sequence). The ends lost 3 bases at V and 6 bases at J; junction bases unmatched: 3. CDR3 length equals 15 residues. The DNA for the CDR3 is TGTGCCAGTAGTATGGGGACAGGGGGCATTCAGCCCCAGCATTTT. It encodes CASSMGTGGIQPQHF.

This clonotype was counted a few times. V is TRBV2 and J is TRBJ2-7; 12 bases align to TRBD2. Germline V CDR1 and CDR2: SNHLY, FYNNEI. The CDR3 covers 17 residues. The ends lost 6 bases at V and 0 bases at J; junction bases unmatched: 9. The CDR3 nucleotides read TGTGCCAGCAGATTGACTAGCGGGAGCCTAAGCTCCTACGAGCAGTACTTC. Its translation is CASRLTSGSLSSYEQYF.

A note on this clonotype: The conserved phenylalanine or tryptophan normally closing the CDR3 is absent here, so this likely arose from a read error. The chain combines TRBV7-9 with TRBJ1-4; D gene uncertain. The CDR3 runs 12 residues. Trimming removed 5 bases from V and 6 bases from J, with 7 bases in between. Germline values: CDR1 SEHNR, CDR2 FQNEAQ (reference sequence). The DNA for the CDR3 is TGTGCCAGCAGCCCCTTGGATGAAAAACTGTTTTCT. It is translated as CASSPLDEKLFS.

The chain recombines TRBV25-1 with TRBJ2-1, with D possibly being TRBD1 (6 bases). The CDR3 consists of 14 residues. Germline CDR1 is MGHDK and CDR2 is SYGVNS. Trimming cost V 6 bases and J 5 bases, with 14 bases left between them. This CDR3 reads CASSSRGWDNEQFF. CDR3 nucleotides: TGTGCCAGCAGCAGCAGGGGATGGGACAATGAGCAGTTCTTC.

This clonotype has only a few counts. The genes are TRBV7-8 and TRBJ2-2; 7 nucleotides line up with TRBD1. The CDR3 length is 18 residues. Per the germline V gene, CDR1 is SGHVS and CDR2 is FQNEAQ. Trimming removed 1 base from V and 0 bases from J; junction bases left unmatched: 8. In DNA form, the CDR3 reads TGTGCCAGCAGCTTAGTCCCACGGGGACAGTCGAACACCGGGGAGCTGTTTTTT. It encodes CASSLVPRGQSNTGELFF.

The chain is built from TRBV20-1 and TRBJ1-6, with D perhaps matching TRBD1 (5 bases). The CDR3 consists of 16 residues. The V gene lost 3 bases and the J gene lost 8 bases, with 20 bases spanning the gap. CDR1 is DFQATT, CDR2 SNEGSKA, per germline (reference sequence). This CDR3 reads CSASSREKGRDSPLHF. Written as DNA, the CDR3 is TGCAGTGCTAGTTCTAGGGAAAAGGGACGAGATTCACCCCTCCACTTT.

The sample holds many counts of this clonotype. The J gene is TRBJ2-7, the V gene TRBV7-8; the match to TRBD1 covers 9 bases. There are 15 residues in the CDR3. Germline V gene sequence: CDR1 SGHVS, CDR2 FQNEAQ. J lost 5 bases, V lost 5 bases, and 10 bases had no gene match. CDR3 residues: CASSPRGQGTHEQYF. The CDR3 coding sequence is TGTGCCAGCAGCCCGAGAGGACAGGGGACCCACGAGCAGTACTTC.

The rearrangement uses TRBV29-1 and TRBJ1-5; tentative D call: TRBD1 (5 bases). The CDR3 has 14 residues. The ends were cut back, 4 bases at V and 2 bases at J, with 12 bases in the middle. Germline CDR1 reads SQVTM; CDR2 reads ANQGSEA. The CDR3 bases are TGCAGCGTTGCGTTAGGGGATGGCAATCAGCCCCAGCATTTT. Protein product: CSVALGDGNQPQHF.

This clonotype came up a few times. The junction departs from the called germline gene at one end, perhaps through a read error. This chain uses TRBV10-3 with TRBJ2-7; a possible D gene is TRBD1 (5 bases). Per the germline V gene, CDR1 is ENHRY and CDR2 is SYGVKD. The CDR3 consists of 15 residues. CDR3 DNA: TGTGCCAGCAGTTATTCCCTCGGCAGGGCAGGCGAGCAGTACTTC. Translated, it gives CASSYSLGRAGEQYF.

This chain uses TRBV29-1 with TRBJ2-5; 9 bases agree with TRBD1. CDR3 length: 14 residues. J was trimmed by 5 bases and V by 2 bases; bases with no gene match: 6. Looked up from germline, CDR1 is SQVTM and CDR2 is ANQGSEA. CDR3: CSVEKQGARETQYF. The CDR3, as DNA: TGCAGCGTTGAAAAACAGGGGGCGCGGGAGACCCAGTACTTC.

About this clonotype itself: Just one base apart from a much larger clone, this may be a read error. This rearrangement joins TRBV10-3 to TRBJ1-2; D might be TRBD1 (5 bases). The germline V gene encodes CDR1 ENHRY and CDR2 SYGVKD. Trimming shortened V by 6 bases and J by 0 bases, and 11 bases separated the two germline ends. The CDR3 has 14 residues. The CDR3 loop reads CAISLGPANYGYTF. DNA for the CDR3: TGTGCCATCAGCTTGGGGCCAGCTAACTATGGCTACACCTTC.

V and J are TRBV7-9 and TRBJ2-5; no clear D. The V gene's germline CDR1 is SEHNR and CDR2 FQNEAQ (reference sequence). V shed 5 bases and J shed 0 bases, with 13 bases lying between them. This CDR3 is built from 15 residues. CDR3 amino acids: CASSPYKGYQETQYF. CDR3 nucleotides: TGTGCCAGCAGCCCCTATAAAGGGTACCAAGAGACCCAGTACTTC. Filled out from reference TRBV7-9 and TRBJ2-5, the complete variable domain reads DTGVSQNPRHKITKRGQNVTFRCDPISEHNRLYWYRQTLGQGPEFLTYFQNEAQLEKSRLLSDRFSAERPKGSFSTLEIQRTEQGDSAMYLCASSPYKGYQETQYFGPGTRLLVL.

Ten or more counts support this clonotype. The chain couples TRBV24-1 to TRBJ2-5, with 8 bases that match TRBD1. Germline-derived CDR1 and CDR2 are KGHDR and SFDVKD. The CDR3 covers 15 residues. J gave up 5 bases and V 4 bases, and 8 bases lay outside the gene matches. DNA of the CDR3: TGTGCCACCAGTGAACCGGACAGGGAAGGGGAGACCCAGTACTTC. Translated: CATSEPDREGETQYF.

This clonotype was detected ten times or more. The V and J genes are TRBV15 and TRBJ2-7, with D unclear. Germline V gene sequence: CDR1 LNHNV, CDR2 YYDKDF (reference sequence). This CDR3 has 12 amino acids. The V gene lost 0 bases and the J gene lost 3 bases, with 3 bases spanning the gap. The CDR3 bases are TGTGCCACCAGCAGAGATATCTACGAGCAGTACTTC. It encodes CATSRDIYEQYF.

The chain has TRBV7-2 and TRBJ1-5; no clear D. The V and J ends lost 1 base and 0 bases respectively, with 10 bases between them. The CDR3 sequence is 16 residues long. CDR1 and CDR2 (germline): SGHTA, FQGNSA. The CDR3 bases are TGTGCCAGCAGCTTAGAGCTGGCATCTAGCAATCAGCCCCAGCATTTT. This gives the protein CASSLELASSNQPQHF. Supplemented by reference TRBV7-2 and TRBJ1-5, the full variable domain reads GAGVSQSPSNKVTEKGKDVELRCDPISGHTALYWYRQSLGQGLEFLIYFQGNSAPDKSGLPSDRFSAERTGGSVSTLTIQRTQQEDSAVYLCASSLELASSNQPQHFGDGTRLSIL.

The genes are TRBV7-4 and TRBJ2-7; 7 bases fit TRBD2. V lost 1 base and J lost 2; bases outside the gene matches: 11. Germline V lookup: CDR1 SGHVT, CDR2 SQSDAQ. This CDR3 has 17 residues. The CDR3 region has the DNA TGTGCCAGCAGCTTAGTCGTTTCTGGTCTAGCGGCCTACGAGCAGTACTTC. Its translation: CASSLVVSGLAAYEQYF.

In this sample, this clonotype turned up many times. This sequence joins TRBV10-3 and TRBJ1-2; D is undetermined. V was shortened by 0 bases and J by 6 bases, with 17 bases between the two germline ends. The CDR3 sequence is 16 residues long. The germline gives CDR1 ENHRY, CDR2 SYGVKD. The CDR3 region is CAISESLGPRRDGYTF. The CDR3, as DNA: TGTGCCATCAGTGAGTCGTTGGGCCCGCGGAGGGATGGCTACACCTTC.

This clonotype was seen only once. The chain has TRBV7-9 and TRBJ2-5, with 8 bases fitting TRBD2. Germline loops: CDR1 SEHNR, CDR2 FQNEAQ (reference sequence). J lost 2 bases, V lost 5 bases, and 10 bases had no gene match. This CDR3 spans 16 amino acids. For the CDR3, the DNA is TGTGCCAGCAGCAACCAACTAGCGGCCGAACAAGAGACCCAGTACTTC. Translated, it gives CASSNQLAAEQETQYF.

This clonotype was counted ten times or more. The genes are TRBV7-8 and TRBJ1-3; D not certain. The CDR3 extends over 14 amino acids. Trimming removed 3 bases from V and 2 bases from J, with 8 bases in between. Germline CDR1 and CDR2: SGHVS and FQNEAQ. The CDR3 DNA is TGTGCCAGCAGCTTTGGCAGTACTGGAAACACCATATATTTT. Translation: CASSFGSTGNTIYF.

This clonotype was counted many times. The V call is TRBV24-1, the J call TRBJ1-2; 7 bases are a match to TRBD1. The V and J ends lost 4 bases and 11 bases, in that order; junction bases with no gene match: 9. The V gene's germline CDR1 is KGHDR and CDR2 SFDVKD. CDR3 length equals 13 residues. CDR3 bases: TGTGCCACCAGTGAGGGAGGGACAGAAGCTTACACCTTC. This codes for CATSEGGTEAYTF.

This clonotype has ten or more counts. This chain uses TRBV29-1 with TRBJ1-2, with D possibly TRBD1 on 5 matching bases. V was trimmed by 0 bases and J by 4 bases, leaving 15 bases between them. The CDR3 is 15 residues long. Germline lookup yields CDR1 SQVTM and CDR2 ANQGSEA. CDR3 DNA sequence: TGCAGCGTTGAAGAGGGGCAGGCTACACGCTATGGCTACACCTTC. It encodes CSVEEGQATRYGYTF.